The 8 T cell receptor beta chains below were found in one sample sequenced in a study of chemoradiotherapy in HPV16-positive cancers. Assay: immunoSEQ multiplex PCR; the TCRdb copy retains only in-frame clones and omits some. Among 65,000 to 80,000 clones, about 88% were seen once, and the ten largest hold 4% to 4.5%. The specimen comprised blood, sampled from a patient who underwent chemoradiotherapy. The source is a human donor with HPV-associated anogenital cancer.

The chain has TRBV11-2 and TRBJ1-2, with TRBD1 as a possible D gene (5 bases). The ends were cut back, 3 bases at V and 8 bases at J, with 19 bases in the middle. Per the germline V gene, CDR1 is SGHAT and CDR2 is FQNNGV. This CDR3 has 15 residues. The CDR3, as DNA: TGTGCCAGCAGCTTCCAGGGTAGTGGACCGGCGGGCTACACCTTC. The encoded protein is CASSFQGSGPAGYTF.

The rearrangement uses TRBV27 and TRBJ2-7; TRBD2 aligns across 11 bases. The CDR3 is made up of 15 amino acids. Unmatched junction bases numbered 7, after V lost 5 bases and J lost 4 bases. In germline, CDR1 is MNHEY, CDR2 SMNVEV (reference sequence). The CDR3 sequence is CASSPSLAGVYEQYF. The CDR3 DNA reads as TGTGCCAGCAGTCCTTCACTAGCGGGAGTATACGAGCAGTACTTC.

This clone was counted a few times. The DNA of the CDR3 is TGTGCCAGCAGCCCGCGGACCGGGAGAAACACTGAAGCTTTCTTT. Amino acid sequence: CASSPRTGRNTEAFF. J is TRBJ1-1 and V is TRBV14; D is ambiguous. The CDR3 covers 15 residues. Trimming left V 4 bases short and J 2 bases short, with 14 bases between. Germline values: CDR1 SGHDN, CDR2 FVKESK.

This clone was counted only a few times. The chain uses TRBV7-9 and TRBJ2-1, with D possibly being TRBD1 (5 bases). There are 12 residues in the CDR3. The germline gives CDR1 SEHNR, CDR2 FQNEAQ (reference sequence). V lost 5 bases and J 6 bases, leaving 8 bases between the germline ends. The CDR3 reads CASSQGPNEQFF. In DNA, the CDR3 is TGTGCCAGCAGCCAGGGCCCCAATGAGCAGTTCTTC.

The chain recombines TRBV4-1 with TRBJ2-1; D gene unclear. The germline V gene has CDR1 MGHRA and CDR2 YSYEKL. The CDR3 totals 12 residues. V was trimmed by 4 bases and J by 5 bases, leaving 6 bases between them. The CDR3 region is CASSPTNNEQFF. CDR3 DNA sequence: TGCGCCAGCAGCCCCACGAACAATGAGCAGTTCTTC.

The gene calls are TRBV15 and TRBJ2-7; tentative D call: TRBD2 (6 bases). CDR1 and CDR2 from the germline V gene are LNHNV and YYDKDF (reference sequence). Between the trimmed V and J ends, which lost 0 bases and 7 bases, there was a span of 10 bases. The CDR3 sequence is 13 residues long. This CDR3 is CATSRDRGDEQYF. In DNA form, the CDR3 reads TGTGCCACCAGCAGAGATCGCGGGGATGAGCAGTACTTC.

A few counts support this clone. The rearrangement joins TRBV29-1 to TRBJ2-3, with 15 bases that match TRBD2. The CDR3 runs to 13 residues. Germline CDR1 reads SQVTM; CDR2 reads ANQGSEA. The V gene end was trimmed by 7 bases and the J gene end by 5 bases; junction bases not matched to a gene: 1. The CDR3 loop is CSAGLAGGDTQYF. The CDR3 nucleotides read TGCAGCGCGGGACTAGCGGGGGGAGATACGCAGTATTTT.

The J gene is TRBJ2-5, the V gene TRBV9; 11 nucleotides line up with TRBD1. Germline CDR1 is SGDLS and CDR2 is YYNGEE. The CDR3 contains 15 residues. V lost 2 bases, J lost 5 bases, and 5 bases stayed unmatched. Here the CDR3 reads CASSVWTGGAETQYF. CDR3 sequence (DNA): TGTGCCAGCAGCGTCTGGACAGGGGGCGCGGAGACCCAGTACTTC.